These 18 T cell receptor beta chains were all obtained from the same sample, sequenced in a study of PD-L1 blockade in urothelial cancer. Profiling relied on immunoSEQ multiplex PCR, and the TCRdb table lists in-frame clones only, not all of them. The table has more than 45,000 clones, around 88% seen once. Specimen: PBMCs, collected around atezolizumab (anti-PD-L1) treatment. These receptors originate from an elderly man with urothelial cancer.

This chain uses TRBV6-5 with TRBJ1-2, with D possibly being TRBD1 (5 bases). Trimming left V 6 bases short and J 3 bases short, with 17 bases between. Germline lookup yields CDR1 MNHEY and CDR2 SVGAGI. CDR3 size: 15 residues. The CDR3 loop is CASSQHGRGDYGYTF. DNA for the CDR3: TGTGCCAGCAGCCAGCATGGACGGGGGGACTATGGCTACACCTTC.

V gene TRBV10-3 combines with J gene TRBJ2-5; 8 nucleotides match TRBD1. Trimming cost V 8 bases and J 1 base; bases outside gene matches: 3. The CDR3 runs 13 residues. Germline CDR1 ENHRY, CDR2 SYGVKD. CDR3 bases: TGTGCCATCTCGGGACAGGTCCAAGAGACCCAGTACTTC. It encodes CAISGQVQETQYF.

About this clone: The same CDR3 also results from other DNA sequences found in this sample. The V and J genes are TRBV19 and TRBJ1-5; no reliable D call. This CDR3 has 14 residues. CDR1 is LNHDA, CDR2 SQIVND, per germline (reference sequence). The V gene lost 3 bases and the J gene lost 2 bases, with 8 bases spanning the gap. CDR3 amino acids: CASSIEGGNQPQHF. Written as DNA, the CDR3 is TGTGCCAGTAGTATCGAGGGAGGCAATCAGCCCCAGCATTTT.

The chain links TRBV13 to TRBJ2-1, with TRBD2 matching over 8 bases. The trim removed 5 bases at V and 4 bases at J, leaving 16 bases unmatched. CDR3 length: 18 residues. Looked up from germline, CDR1 is PRHDT and CDR2 is FYEKMQ (reference sequence). This CDR3 reads CASSLLSGTTPLYNEQFF. CDR3 bases: TGTGCCAGCAGCCTCCTTAGCGGGACCACCCCCCTATACAATGAGCAGTTCTTC.

The chain joins TRBV30 to TRBJ1-5, with D unresolved. Germline CDR1 reads GTSNPN; CDR2 reads SVGIG (reference sequence). There are 13 residues in the CDR3. Trimming left V 1 base short and J 7 bases short, with 11 bases between. The CDR3 loop reads CAWSDIQRQPQHF. DNA for the CDR3: TGTGCCTGGAGTGACATCCAGCGGCAGCCCCAGCATTTT. The full variable domain, in which reference TRBV30 and TRBJ1-5 provide the parts outside the CDR3, is SQTIHQWPATLVQPVGSPLSLECTVEGTSNPNLYWYRQAAGRGLQLLFYSVGIGQISSEVPQNLSASRPQDRQFILSSKKLLLSDSGFYLCAWSDIQRQPQHFGDGTRLSIL.

V usage is TRBV11-2 and J usage is TRBJ2-2, with D possibly being TRBD2 (6 bases). The CDR3 spans 15 residues. Trimming took off 1 base at V and 4 bases at J, with 10 bases between the two ends. Per the germline V gene, CDR1 is SGHAT and CDR2 is FQNNGV. Here the CDR3 DNA reads TGTGCCAGCAGCTTAGCCCGCGGGACCACCGGGGAGCTGTTTTTT. Protein: CASSLARGTTGELFF.

The chain recombines TRBV5-8 with TRBJ1-5; the D gene is possibly TRBD1 (6 bases). Germline V gene sequence: CDR1 SGHTS, CDR2 YDEGEE. Trimming left V 0 bases short and J 2 bases short, with 15 bases between. The CDR3 runs to 17 residues. The CDR3 DNA reads as TGTGCCAGCAGCTTGGCGTTGACAGGCGATGGCAATCAGCCCCAGCATTTT. Residues: CASSLALTGDGNQPQHF.

A single count supports this clone. The chain combines TRBV2 with TRBJ2-5; D is perhaps TRBD1 (6 bases). Germline CDR1 SNHLY, CDR2 FYNNEI. The CDR3 runs to 13 residues. V was pared by 5 bases and J by 0 bases, with 7 bases between. CDR3 sequence: CASSRDNQETQYF. The CDR3 DNA sequence: TGTGCCAGCAGTAGGGACAACCAAGAGACCCAGTACTTC.

V is TRBV5-1 and J is TRBJ1-1; D is ambiguous. The CDR3 length is 13 residues. V lost 0 bases and J 7 bases, leaving 10 bases between the germline ends. CDR1 is SGHRS and CDR2 is YFSETQ in the germline V gene. Here the CDR3 reads CASSLEQTLEAFF. In DNA form, the CDR3 reads TGCGCCAGCAGCTTGGAACAGACACTTGAAGCTTTCTTT.

The V and J genes are TRBV7-9 and TRBJ2-3, with D maybe TRBD1 (5 bases). Trimming took 11 bases from V and 0 from J, leaving 18 bases between them. The CDR3 extends over 15 amino acids. Looked up from germline, CDR1 is SEHNR and CDR2 is FQNEAQ (reference sequence). CDR3: CASKTDLTSTDTQYF. The CDR3 DNA is TGTGCCTCAAAGACAGATCTAACTAGCACAGATACGCAGTATTTT.

The V and J genes are TRBV27 and TRBJ2-3, with D maybe TRBD1 (5 bases). This CDR3 spans 16 amino acids. CDR1 and CDR2 from the germline V gene are MNHEY and SMNVEV (reference sequence). V was cut by 2 bases and J by 7 bases, with 19 bases left in between. This CDR3 is CASSLLPTTVSNTQYF. CDR3 coding DNA: TGTGCCAGCAGTTTACTTCCTACGACAGTTTCAAATACGCAGTATTTT.

The V call is TRBV30, the J call TRBJ1-1; D gene ambiguous. The CDR3 sequence is 11 residues long. Germline CDR1 reads GTSNPN; CDR2 reads SVGIG (reference sequence). Trimming stripped 4 bases from V and 3 bases from J, with 6 bases between. For the CDR3, the DNA is TGTGCCTGGATGGCCCACACTGAAGCTTTCTTT. It specifies CAWMAHTEAFF.

The chain uses TRBV2 and TRBJ1-6; possibly TRBD1 for D (5 bases). Germline lookup yields CDR1 SNHLY and CDR2 FYNNEI. Between the trimmed V and J ends, which lost 5 bases and 9 bases, there was a span of 14 bases. The CDR3 consists of 14 residues. CDR3 protein: CASSLRGRGSPLHF. CDR3 coding DNA: TGTGCCAGCAGTCTTCGGGGGAGAGGTTCACCCCTCCACTTT.

The chain recombines TRBV4-3 with TRBJ2-2; 8 bases align to TRBD2. Trimming at V came to 0 bases and at J to 5 bases, leaving 5 bases not matched to a gene. Germline V gives CDR1 LGHNA, CDR2 YSLEER. The CDR3 contains 16 residues. The CDR3 DNA reads TGCGCCAGCAGCCAAGACTTCGGGAGGGAGACCGGGGAGCTGTTTTTT. This gives the protein CASSQDFGRETGELFF.

The V gene is TRBV18, the J gene TRBJ1-2; 9 bases fit TRBD1. V trimming: 0 bases; J trimming: 4 bases; junction bases outside the gene matches: 9. The CDR3 runs to 17 residues. The germline V gene encodes CDR1 KGHSH and CDR2 LQKENI. As DNA, the CDR3 is TGTGCCAGCTCACCACCAGGACAGGGGAATGTAGGCTATGGCTACACCTTC. As protein: CASSPPGQGNVGYGYTF.

The chain uses TRBV30 and TRBJ2-5; TRBD1 aligns across 7 bases. The germline V gene encodes CDR1 GTSNPN and CDR2 SVGIG (reference sequence). The CDR3 is made up of 12 amino acids. The J segment lost 5 bases and the V segment lost 2 bases, leaving 2 bases of the junction unmatched. The CDR3 DNA sequence: TGTGCCTGGAGTCAGGGGGACGAGACCCAGTACTTC. Its translation is CAWSQGDETQYF.

The J gene is TRBJ1-1, the V gene TRBV5-1; possible D gene TRBD1, 6 bases. With 0 bases removed from V and 2 bases from J, the gap between germline ends came to 17 bases. Germline V gives CDR1 SGHRS, CDR2 YFSETQ. This CDR3 region has 17 residues. CDR3 bases: TGCGCCAGCAGCTTGGGGATGACAGGAATTGTAAACACTGAAGCTTTCTTT. Its protein product is CASSLGMTGIVNTEAFF.

This chain connects TRBV9 to TRBJ2-5, with 10 bases matching TRBD2. V lost 6 bases to trimming and J lost 4 bases; unmatched junction nucleotides: 12. Germline-derived CDR1 and CDR2 are SGDLS and YYNGEE. The length of the CDR3 is 16 residues. For the CDR3, the DNA is TGTGCCAGCACCGGACCTGGGCTAGCGGGAGCAGAGACCCAGTACTTC. Protein product: CASTGPGLAGAETQYF.